This TCR beta chain is from a study of shared clonotypes between healthy human individuals. This clone was observed a few times. V was clipped by 3 bases and J by 2 bases, with 11 bases between them. CDR3 length: 14 residues. CDR1 and CDR2 (germline): KGHSH, LQKENI. Measured with immunoSEQ multiplex PCR; TCRdb has only the in-frame clones, and not every one. This sample carries 90,000 to 120,000 clones, roughly 70% of them seen once, and the ten largest clones take around 25%. This chain joins TRBV18 and TRBJ2-7; TRBD2 might be the D (5 bases). The sample taken for sequencing was memory CD8+ T cells sorted from blood. Subset defined: CD45RO+ cells pooled with CCR7-negative TemRA cells. The sequence was collected from a woman aged 25 to 45 in good health. In DNA, the CDR3 is TGTGCCAGCTCACCGGCGGGTTATACCTACGAGCAGTACTTC. This encodes CASSPAGYTYEQYF.